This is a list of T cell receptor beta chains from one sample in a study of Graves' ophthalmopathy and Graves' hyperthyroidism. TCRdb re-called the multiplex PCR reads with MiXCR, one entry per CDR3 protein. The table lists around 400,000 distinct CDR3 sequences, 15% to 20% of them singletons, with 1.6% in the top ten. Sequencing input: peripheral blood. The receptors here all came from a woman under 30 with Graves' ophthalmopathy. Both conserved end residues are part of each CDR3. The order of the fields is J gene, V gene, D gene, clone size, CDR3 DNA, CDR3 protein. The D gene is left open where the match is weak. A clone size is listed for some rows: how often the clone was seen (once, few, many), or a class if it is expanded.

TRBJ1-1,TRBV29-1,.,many,TGCAGCGTTGCAAGTCAATGGAACACTGAAGCTTTCTTT,CSVASQWNTEAFF
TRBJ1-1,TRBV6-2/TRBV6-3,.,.,TGTGCCAGCACCGATCGCACTGAAGCTTTCTTT,CASTDRTEAFF
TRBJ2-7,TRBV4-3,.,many,TGCGCCAGCAGCCAAGCCAGGTCTGCCTACGAGCAGTACTTC,CASSQARSAYEQYF
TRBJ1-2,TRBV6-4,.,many,TGTGCCAGCAGTCAAGAGGAGGGCGCTAACTATGGCTACACCTTC,CASSQEEGANYGYTF
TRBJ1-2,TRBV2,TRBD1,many,TGTGCCAGCAGAAACCGACAGGGGGGATACTATGGCTACACCTTC,CASRNRQGGYYGYTF
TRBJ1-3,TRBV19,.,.,TGTGCCAGTAGTATGCCCTCCACTGGAAACACCATATATTTT,CASSMPSTGNTIYF
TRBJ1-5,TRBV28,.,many,TGTGCCAGCAGTTCCCTGACCCCGGGAGGGCTCAACAATCAGCCCCAGCATTTT,CASSSLTPGGLNNQPQHF
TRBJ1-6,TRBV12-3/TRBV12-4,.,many,TGTGCCAGCAAAGGGGGCTCCTATAATTCACCCCTCCACTTT,CASKGGSYNSPLHF
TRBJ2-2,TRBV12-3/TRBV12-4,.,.,TGTGCCAGCAGTTACCCAACGAACACCGGGGAGCTGTTTTTT,CASSYPTNTGELFF
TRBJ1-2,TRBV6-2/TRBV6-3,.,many,TGTGCCAGCAGTTACTTGGGGGTCTACAACTATGGCTACACCTTC,CASSYLGVYNYGYTF
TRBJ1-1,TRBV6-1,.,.,TGTGCCAGCAGTGAAACCTACACTGAAGCTTTCTTT,CASSETYTEAFF
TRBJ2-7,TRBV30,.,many,TGTGCCTGGAGCGGCGGATCCTACGAGCAGTACTTC,CAWSGGSYEQYF
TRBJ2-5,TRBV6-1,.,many,TGTGCCAGCAGTGAAGCGCCTCCTCCAATCCAAGAGACCCAGTACTTC,CASSEAPPPIQETQYF
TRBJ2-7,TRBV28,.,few,TGTGCCAGCAGTTCAACAGGGGAGGGGAGCCTCGAGCAGTACTTC,CASSSTGEGSLEQYF
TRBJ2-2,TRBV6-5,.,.,TGTGCCAGCAGTTACTCCGGTGAGACCGGGGAGCTGTTTTTT,CASSYSGETGELFF
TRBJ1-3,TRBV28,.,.,TGTGCCACCTGGGACGCTGGAAACACCATATATTTT,CATWDAGNTIYF
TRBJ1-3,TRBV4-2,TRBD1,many,TGTGCCAGCAGCCATTTAGGGGGCAATGGAAACACCATATATTTT,CASSHLGGNGNTIYF
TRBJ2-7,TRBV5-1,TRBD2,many,TGCGCCAGCAGCTCAGGACTAGCGGGAAGGTACGAGCAGTACTTC,CASSSGLAGRYEQYF
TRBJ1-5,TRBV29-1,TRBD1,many,TGCAGCGTATCCGACAGGGGTCACAATCAGCCCCAGCATTTT,CSVSDRGHNQPQHF
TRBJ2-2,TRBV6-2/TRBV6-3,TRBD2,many,TGTGCCAGCAGTTTCAGCGGGAGTGGCGCCGGGGAGCTGTTTTTT,CASSFSGSGAGELFF
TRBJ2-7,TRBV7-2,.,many,TGTGCCAGCAGCTCCCCGGGACAATTCTACGAGCAGTACTTC,CASSSPGQFYEQYF
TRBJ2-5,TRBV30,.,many,TGTGCCGGCAACAGGGCCCGAGAGACCCAGTACTTC,CAGNRARETQYF
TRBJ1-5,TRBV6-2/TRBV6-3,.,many,TGTGCCAGCATGGGGCAGAGCAATCAGCCCCAGCATTTT,CASMGQSNQPQHF
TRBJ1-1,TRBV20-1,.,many,TGCAGTGCTAAGGGGCAGAACACTGAAGCTTTCTTT,CSAKGQNTEAFF
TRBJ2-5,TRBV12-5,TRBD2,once,TGTGCTAGTGCTCCTAGCGGGAGTTCAGAGACCCAGTACTTC,CASAPSGSSETQYF
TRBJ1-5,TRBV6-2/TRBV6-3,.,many,TGTGCCAGCAGTTACTCGAGGCAAAGAAGCAATCAGCCCCAGCATTTT,CASSYSRQRSNQPQHF
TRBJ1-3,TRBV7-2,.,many,TGTGCCAGCAGCTTGGGACTCACGGCGGGAAACACCATATATTTT,CASSLGLTAGNTIYF
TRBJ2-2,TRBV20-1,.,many,TGCAGTGCTAGAATATCCGGGACTGCGAACACCGGGGAGCTGTTTTTT,CSARISGTANTGELFF
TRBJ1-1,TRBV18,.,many,TGTGCCAGCTCAGGGCCTCAGGGGAACACTGAAGCTTTCTTT,CASSGPQGNTEAFF
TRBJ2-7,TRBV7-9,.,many,TGTGCCAGCAGCTTAGCGAGCCCCTATGCGTACGAGCAGTACTTC,CASSLASPYAYEQYF
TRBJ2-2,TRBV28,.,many,TGTGCCAGCAGTTTGGGGTCCGTTGTTCTTACCGGGGAGCTGTTTTTT,CASSLGSVVLTGELFF
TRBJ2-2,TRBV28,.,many,TGTGCCAGCACCTTACCGGGAAAGGACACCGGGGAGCTGTTTTTT,CASTLPGKDTGELFF
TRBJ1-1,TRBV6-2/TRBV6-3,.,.,TGTGCCAGCGGAACCGACAGGTTCACTGAAGCTTTCTTT,CASGTDRFTEAFF
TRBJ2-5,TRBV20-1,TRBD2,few,TGCAGTGCTAGAGACCGGACGGGGGGCCAAGAGACCCAGTACTTC,CSARDRTGGQETQYF
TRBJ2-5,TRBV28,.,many,TGTGCCAGCAGTGCAGGGAATTGGATGGAGACCCAGTACTTC,CASSAGNWMETQYF
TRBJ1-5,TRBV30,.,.,TGTGCCTGGACCCCGGGGCTAAATCAGCCCCAGCATTTT,CAWTPGLNQPQHF
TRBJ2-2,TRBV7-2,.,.,TGTGCCAGCAGTCCCCCCACCGGGGAGCTGCTTTTT,CASSPPTGELLF
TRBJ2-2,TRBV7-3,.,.,TGTGCCAGCAGCACCTCCGGCACCGGGGAGCTGTTTTTT,CASSTSGTGELFF
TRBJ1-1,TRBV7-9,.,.,TGTGCCAGCAGCTTAGTCCCCAACGCGCCTGAAGCTTTCTTT,CASSLVPNAPEAFF
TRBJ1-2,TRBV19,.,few,TGTGCCAGTAGTATAGATCCGAATCGCGGGTATGGCTACACCTTC,CASSIDPNRGYGYTF
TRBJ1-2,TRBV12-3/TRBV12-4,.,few,TGTGCCAGCAGATTTACAGGGTTTCGGGAGAAAGCTAACTATGGCTACACCTTC,CASRFTGFREKANYGYTF
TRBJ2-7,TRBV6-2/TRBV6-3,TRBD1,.,TGTGCCAGCAGTTACTACCCGGGACAGGGGACCTACGAGCAGTACTTC,CASSYYPGQGTYEQYF
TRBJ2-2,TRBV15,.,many,TGTGCCACCAGCAACATGAACACCGGGGAGCTGTTTTTT,CATSNMNTGELFF
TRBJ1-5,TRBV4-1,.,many,TGCGCCAGCAGCCAGGATCGAGGTTATCAGCCCCAGCATTTT,CASSQDRGYQPQHF
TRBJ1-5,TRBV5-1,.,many,TGCGCCAGCAGCCGGGAGGGCGGTCAGCCCCAGCATTTT,CASSREGGQPQHF
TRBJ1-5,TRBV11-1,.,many,TGTGCCAGCAGCTTAGCAGCTGCGGGGGGCACACGAGGAAATCAGCCCCAGCATTTT,CASSLAAAGGTRGNQPQHF
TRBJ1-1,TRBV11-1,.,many,TGTGCCAGCAGCTTAACCAGGGAGGCCACTGAAGCTTTCTTT,CASSLTREATEAFF
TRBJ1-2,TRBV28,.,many,TGTGCCTCGCTCGGAGACGGCTACACCTTC,CASLGDGYTF
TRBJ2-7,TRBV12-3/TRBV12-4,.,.,TGTGCCAGCAGCTCTGAGGGACTCAAAGCCTACGAGCAGTACTTC,CASSSEGLKAYEQYF
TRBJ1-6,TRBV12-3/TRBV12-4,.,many,TGTGCCAGCTCCCCGGACCCGAGCTCCTATAATTCACCCCTCCACTTT,CASSPDPSSYNSPLHF
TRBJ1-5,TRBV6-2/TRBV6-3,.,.,TGTGCCAGCAGTTACTCTGGGGGGGATCATCAGCCCCAGCATTTT,CASSYSGGDHQPQHF
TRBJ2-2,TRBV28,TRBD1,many,TGTGCCAGCAGCTTAGGGGACAGGGACACCGGGGAGCTGTTTTTT,CASSLGDRDTGELFF
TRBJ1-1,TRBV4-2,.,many,TGTGCCAGCAGCTCAAGCTCGGGTCAGTGGCTTTTCTCTGAAGCTTTCTTT,CASSSSSGQWLFSEAFF
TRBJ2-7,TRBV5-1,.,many,TGCGCCAGCAGCTTGCTGGAGGCAAACGAGCAGTACTTC,CASSLLEANEQYF
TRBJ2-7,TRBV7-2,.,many,TGTGCCAGCAGCTCGAAAGGGGGCGAGCAGTACTTC,CASSSKGGEQYF
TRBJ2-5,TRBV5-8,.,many,TGTGCCAGCAGCCCCGCGGACAGACAAGAGACCCAGTACTTC,CASSPADRQETQYF
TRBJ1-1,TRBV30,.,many,TGTGCCTGGAGTGCGAACTTTTTTGGAGCTTTCTTT,CAWSANFFGAFF
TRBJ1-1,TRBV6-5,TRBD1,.,TGTGCCAGCAGTTCGCGACAGGGGGCTTACACTGAAGCTTTCTTT,CASSSRQGAYTEAFF